What follows describes a single T cell receptor (beta chain). As handled by the study authors: It was from reference gene primer amplification that nucleated cell counts were estimated. TCRdb's copy holds only in-frame clones and misses some; the assay was immunoSEQ multiplex PCR. The D gene and trimming were derived from the DNA, and the V and J assignments and clone size from that table. Here the sample spans about 240,000 clones, roughly 86% being singletons. The record originates from a study of blood T cell repertoires in COVID-19. About the study: Acute and convalescent COVID-19 samples came from the United States, Italy and Spain. The cDNA or gDNA used as material had been derived from T cells, B-cell-depleted T cells, or PBMCs.

Germline V gene sequence: CDR1 SGHNT, CDR2 YYREEE (reference sequence). Trimming stripped 0 bases from V and 1 base from J, with 8 bases between. The length of the CDR3 is 15 residues. The V gene is TRBV5-4, the J gene TRBJ2-1; the D gene is possibly TRBD1 (5 bases). This clonotype originated in a man between 50 and 59 years old with acute or convalescent COVID-19. The sequencing input was peripheral blood. Here the CDR3 DNA reads TGTGCCAGCAGCTTGGCTACAGGTTCCTACAATGAGCAGTTCTTC. This gives the protein CASSLATGSYNEQFF.